The 10 T cell receptor beta chains presented below share a single source sample, sequenced in a study of T cell responses to AZD1222 COVID-19 vaccine. Generated by immunoSEQ multiplex PCR, the TCRdb table keeps only in-frame clones and is missing some. This sample carries around 140,000 clones, 70% to 90% of them seen once, and the ten largest clones take under 8%. Sequencing used peripheral blood, obtained 28 days after the second dose of the MenACWY control vaccine. These receptors were taken from an adult who received the MenACWY meningococcal vaccine as a control.

This clone came up once. The chain recombines TRBV2 with TRBJ1-1; TRBD1 matches 7 bases. The V gene's germline CDR1 is SNHLY and CDR2 FYNNEI. The V segment lost 3 bases and the J segment 5 bases; nucleotides outside the gene matches: 6. The CDR3 has 14 residues. CDR3 protein: CASSDRTGRTEAFF. For the CDR3, the DNA is TGTGCCAGCAGTGACCGGACAGGAAGGACTGAAGCTTTCTTT. The full variable domain, rest sourced from reference TRBV2 and TRBJ1-1, is EPEVTQTPSHQVTQMGQEVILRCVPISNHLYFYWYRQILGQKVEFLVSFYNNEISEKSEIFDDQFSVERPDGSNFTLKIRSTKLEDSAMYFCASSDRTGRTEAFFGQGTRLTVV.

The table lists this clone with a count of one. J is TRBJ1-1 and V is TRBV29-1, with D possibly matching TRBD1 (6 bases). CDR1 is SQVTM, CDR2 ANQGSEA, per germline. Between the trimmed V and J ends, which lost 7 bases and 6 bases, there was a span of 18 bases. The CDR3 spans 13 residues. CDR3 sequence (DNA): TGCAGCGACATCGGGACATCGATCTCTGAAGCTTTCTTT. It specifies CSDIGTSISEAFF.

The chain employs TRBV23-1 and TRBJ1-6; no clear D. Being an ORF, TRBV23-1 has a function that is uncertain. Trimming left V 0 bases short and J 7 bases short, with 13 bases between. The CDR3 is 16 amino acids. The CDR3 region is CASSQSTGDRNSPLHF. CDR3 coding DNA: TGCGCCAGCAGTCAATCGACCGGGGATCGGAATTCACCCCTCCACTTT.

As DNA, the CDR3 is TGTGCTAGTGCCTTGGACAGTCTAAATAGCAATCAGCCCCAGCATTTT. It codes for CASALDSLNSNQPQHF. The chain links TRBV12-5 to TRBJ1-5; weak D call: TRBD1 (6 bases). This CDR3 has 16 amino acids. The V end lost 7 bases, the J end lost 0 bases, and 16 bases lay between the germline ends. Germline V gene data show CDR1 as LGHNT and CDR2 as FRNRAP.

With respect to this clone: Other DNA sequences in this specimen translate into the identical CDR3. The chain combines TRBV29-1 with TRBJ2-1, with D unresolved. The CDR3 loop spans 12 amino acids. Trimming removed 4 bases from V and 2 bases from J, with 6 bases in between. Germline assignment: CDR1 SQVTM and CDR2 ANQGSEA. In DNA form, the CDR3 reads TGCAGCGTTGTGGTTACCTACAATGAGCAGTTCTTC. It encodes CSVVVTYNEQFF.

J is TRBJ2-3 and V is TRBV28, with TRBD2 matching 7 bases. Germline V gives CDR1 MDHEN, CDR2 SYDVKM. V shed 4 bases, J shed 1 base, and the junction held 5 bases outside the gene matches. The CDR3 has 15 amino acids. The CDR3 sequence: CASSYPSGGTDTQYF. The CDR3 coding sequence is TGTGCCAGCAGTTACCCCAGCGGGGGCACAGATACGCAGTATTTT.

The chain uses TRBV24-1 and TRBJ2-1, with TRBD1 as a possible D gene (5 bases). Between the trimmed V and J ends, which lost 4 bases and 5 bases, there was a span of 17 bases. The CDR3 is made up of 16 amino acids. Germline V CDR1 and CDR2: KGHDR, SFDVKD. The CDR3 sequence is CATSEPRAGWDNEQFF. CDR3 DNA: TGTGCCACCAGTGAACCCAGGGCAGGGTGGGACAATGAGCAGTTCTTC.

This clone appeared a single time. This chain joins TRBV6-2 or TRBV6-3 and TRBJ2-7; no definite D call. Per the germline V gene, CDR1 is MNHEY and CDR2 is SVGEGT. This CDR3 has 13 residues. V was clipped by 2 bases and J by 2 bases, with 7 bases between them. CDR3 residues: CASSYRAPYEQYF. For the CDR3, the DNA is TGTGCCAGCAGTTACCGGGCACCCTACGAGCAGTACTTC.

This clone was detected only a few times. The V and J genes are TRBV18 and TRBJ2-1, with a weak D call TRBD2 (6 bases). Between the trimmed V and J ends, which lost 6 bases and 5 bases, there was a span of 11 bases. This CDR3 has 13 residues. Germline loops: CDR1 KGHSH, CDR2 LQKENI. In DNA form, the CDR3 reads TGTGCCAGCTCCGGGAGTGTAAACAATGAGCAGTTCTTC. Amino acid sequence: CASSGSVNNEQFF.

In its sample, this clone was seen once. The rearrangement links TRBV5-1 to TRBJ2-3; perhaps TRBD2 as D (7 bases). Trimming took 3 bases from V and 1 from J, leaving 12 bases between them. This CDR3 spans 15 amino acids. CDR1 and CDR2 (germline): SGHRS, YFSETQ. For the CDR3, the DNA is TGCGCCAGCAGCTCCTTAGGGGGGGGCACAGATACGCAGTATTTT. It specifies CASSSLGGGTDTQYF.